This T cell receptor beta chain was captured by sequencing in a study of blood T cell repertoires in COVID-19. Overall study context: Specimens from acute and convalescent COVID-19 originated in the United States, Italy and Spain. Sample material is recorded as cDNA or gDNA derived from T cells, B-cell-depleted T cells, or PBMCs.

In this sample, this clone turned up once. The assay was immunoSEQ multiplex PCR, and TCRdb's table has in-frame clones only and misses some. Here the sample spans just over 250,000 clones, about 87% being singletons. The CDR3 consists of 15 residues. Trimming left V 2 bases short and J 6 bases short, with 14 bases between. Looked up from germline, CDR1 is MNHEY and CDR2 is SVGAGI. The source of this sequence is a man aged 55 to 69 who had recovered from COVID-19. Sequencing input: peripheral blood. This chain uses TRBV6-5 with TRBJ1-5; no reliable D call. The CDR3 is CASSYNALGGQPQHF. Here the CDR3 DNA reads TGTGCCAGCAGTTACAATGCCCTTGGAGGTCAGCCCCAGCATTTT.